This TCR beta chain is drawn from a study of cytomegalovirus exposure and HLA in healthy donors. This clone showed up just a few times. The V end lost 2 bases, the J end lost 5 bases, and 10 bases lay between the germline ends. The germline V gene has CDR1 SGHDT and CDR2 YYEEEE. The CDR3 sequence is 14 residues long. Sequenced by immunoSEQ multiplex PCR; TCRdb stores in-frame clones only, minus some. The sample includes about 220,000 clones, roughly 84% of them seen just once. The chain recombines TRBV5-6 with TRBJ1-4, with D hard to call. The specimen sequenced was PBMCs. The sequence derives from a woman under 40 in good health and CMV-seropositive. The CDR3 DNA follows: TGTGCCAGCAGCTTCGGCCGGTCCAATGAAAAACTGTTTTTT. Translated, it gives CASSFGRSNEKLFF.